Described below is a single T cell receptor beta chain sequence and its context. Per the original methods: The authors estimated nucleated cell counts from reference gene primer amplification. The protocol was immunoSEQ multiplex PCR, while the TCRdb copy is restricted to in-frame clones and leaves out a portion. The D gene and trimming were derived from the DNA, and the V and J assignments and clone size from that table. The profile shows 130,000 to 150,000 clones, over 70% of them singletons. The record originates from a study of blood T cell repertoires in COVID-19. Study context: Samples taken during acute and convalescent COVID-19 were collected in the United States, Italy and Spain. PBMCs, B-cell-depleted T cells, or T cells provided the cDNA or gDNA that made up the material.

Sequenced sample: peripheral blood. This clonotype was sampled from a man in his 70s who had recovered from COVID-19.

The CDR3 nucleotides are TGTGCCAGCAGCCCACGTTGGGGAGGGATTAACGAGCAGTACTTC. It encodes CASSPRWGGINEQYF. The chain carries TRBV5-8 and TRBJ2-7, with 7 bases fitting TRBD2. Germline loops: CDR1 SGHTS, CDR2 YDEGEE. V shed 4 bases, J shed 5 bases, and the junction held 12 bases outside the gene matches. The CDR3 runs to 15 residues. Complete variable domain (other parts from reference TRBV5-8 and TRBJ2-7): EAGVTQSPTHLIKTRGQQATLRCSPISGHTSVYWYQQALGLGLQFLLWYDEGEERNRGNFPPRFSGRQFPNYSSELNVNALELEDSALYLCASSPRWGGINEQYFGPGTRLTVT.